A selection of T cell receptor beta chains follows, all from one sample in a study of cytomegalovirus exposure and HLA in healthy donors. Assay used: immunoSEQ multiplex PCR; TCRdb lists only in-frame clones, some missing. This table has around 220,000 clones, roughly 83% appearing once. The sequenced material came from PBMCs. These TCRs come from a girl aged 10-17 years in good health and CMV-seronegative. The conserved cysteine and the conserved F or W are not part of the CDR3 here. Clone size is given for some rows only: seen once, a few or many times, or a class if the clone is expanded.

TRBJ1-4	-	TRBV6-1	ASSLITTNEKLF
TRBJ2-5	-	TRBV2	ASLTVLETQY
TRBJ2-5	-	TRBV7-2	ASRFTGTETQY
TRBJ2-7	-	TRBV5-1	ASSFQGSYEQY
TRBJ2-7	once	TRBV6-5	ASSFDRDSSYEQY
TRBJ2-2	-	TRBV11-2	ASSKDRNTGELF
TRBJ2-7	-	TRBV30	ACPRAGNPYAEQY
TRBJ2-1	-	TRBV9	ASSISRYGVEQF
TRBJ2-2	-	TRBV6-1	ASSAWDRGDTGELF
TRBJ2-3	-	TRBV9	ASSGVAGGITDTQY
TRBJ1-3	few	TRBV6-6	ASSYQFTGESPIY
TRBJ1-4	-	TRBV27	ASSPRRSEKLF
TRBJ2-5	-	TRBV5-4	ASSGTGRETQY
TRBJ2-1	-	TRBV5-1	ASSLAGTSSYNEQF
TRBJ2-5	-	TRBV5-1	ASSLGGVPETQY
TRBJ2-1	once	TRBV7-9	ASSLVAVNEQF
TRBJ1-5	-	TRBV28	ASTKTGLFVVRNQPQH
TRBJ2-5	-	TRBV28	ASPGTQETQY
TRBJ1-6	-	TRBV5-1	ASSLGQGIGSPLH
TRBJ2-1	few	TRBV5-4	ASSLDWATNEQF
TRBJ2-7	-	TRBV5-6	ASSSGGIRQY
TRBJ1-5	-	TRBV6-5	ASIGTESNQPQH
TRBJ2-2	-	TRBV5-5	ASSWRQGNTGELF
TRBJ2-7	-	TRBV13	ASSFGTVFYEQY
TRBJ1-1	-	TRBV28	ASTGGTEAF
TRBJ2-7	-	TRBV11-1	ASSLGAGGYEQY
TRBJ2-5	-	TRBV30	AGGAETQY
TRBJ2-3	once	TRBV18	ASSPGARGSTDTQY
TRBJ1-1	-	TRBV6-6	ASSLLNMNTEAF
TRBJ1-2	-	TRBV29-1	SVEDYPGGTNYGYT
TRBJ1-2	-	TRBV11-2	ASSRDPGLGYGYT
TRBJ1-2	-	TRBV19	ASSGAGALTGYGYT
TRBJ2-2	-	TRBV28	ASSLFADTGELF
TRBJ2-5	-	TRBV18	ASSPLLKTQY
TRBJ2-7	-	TRBV19	ASSPLRDRDEQY
TRBJ1-4	-	TRBV18	ASSPLTAGPEKLF
TRBJ1-6	-	TRBV25-1	ASSESQGLDNSPLH
TRBJ2-1	-	TRBV27	ASSGRREGIYNEQF
TRBJ2-3	-	TRBV13	ASSLGFKSTSTDTQY
TRBJ2-5	-	TRBV30	AWSSVGGSFETQY
TRBJ2-4	once	TRBV6-9	ASSLFRSLAKNIQY
TRBJ2-7	-	TRBV5-4	ASSLGAGDQEQY
TRBJ2-6	-	TRBV7-9	ASSLPGDESGANVLT
TRBJ1-2	-	TRBV6-6	ASQGGAHGYT